The present entry profiles one T cell receptor (beta chain) with its context. The CDR3 covers 14 residues. Germline CDR1 SGHRS, CDR2 YFSETQ. Between the trimmed V and J ends, which lost 0 bases and 3 bases, there was a span of 9 bases. The sample is drawn from a study of blood T cell repertoires in COVID-19. Per the study methods: Amplification of reference gene primers provided the estimated nucleated cell counts. The protocol was immunoSEQ multiplex PCR, while the TCRdb copy is restricted to in-frame clones and leaves out a portion. The DNA was the basis for D and trimming; V, J and clone size are from that table. The table includes approximately 150,000 clones, roughly 87% detected once.

The source is a human donor with acute COVID-19. The donor label of this sample is uncertain. This chain links TRBV5-1 with TRBJ1-1; D unclear. Sequences were obtained from PBMCs or T cells enriched from blood (not recorded which). CDR3 DNA sequence: TGCGCCAGCAGCTTGGACCAGGTTTACACTGAAGCTTTCTTT. Translation gives CASSLDQVYTEAFF.